The source of this TCR beta chain is a study of shared clonotypes between healthy human individuals. Broader study findings: Although depth was large, rarefaction showed that sequencing of the sorted subsets was incomplete. A generally larger estimated richness was seen in naive subsets than in memory subsets. Several donors shared about 5% of their naive CD4 clonotypes.

Method: immunoSEQ multiplex PCR; TCRdb's copy keeps in-frame clones and lacks some. Of roughly 2.5 million clones listed, approximately 90% were seen once; the top ten hold around 0.14%. Concerning this clone itself: The antigen is undetermined.

Splitting the CD4+ cells yielded a CD45RA+ naive subset and a CD45RA-negative memory subset. Germline CDR1 is LGHNA and CDR2 is YNFKEQ. The CDR3 contains 16 residues. V gave up 4 bases and J gave up 7 bases; unmatched junction bases: 8. This sequence joins TRBV4-2 and TRBJ1-4; 11 bases line up with TRBD1. Sequences were obtained from naive CD4+ T cells sorted from blood. Subset in this sample: CD45RA+ positively selected. The receptor comes from a man aged 18 to 35 in good health. The CDR3 bases are TGTGCCAGCAGCCCCGTGGGACAGGGGGGGGGTGAAAAACTGTTTTTT. Translation gives CASSPVGQGGGEKLFF.